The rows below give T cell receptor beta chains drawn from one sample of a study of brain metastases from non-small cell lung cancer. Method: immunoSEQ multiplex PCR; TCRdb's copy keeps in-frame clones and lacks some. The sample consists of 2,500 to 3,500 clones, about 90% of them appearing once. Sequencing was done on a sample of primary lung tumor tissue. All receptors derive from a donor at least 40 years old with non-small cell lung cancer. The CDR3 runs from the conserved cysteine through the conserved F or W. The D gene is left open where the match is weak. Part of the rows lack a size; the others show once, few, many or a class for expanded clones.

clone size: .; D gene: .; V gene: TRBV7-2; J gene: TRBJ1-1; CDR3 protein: CASSLGPLNTEAFF; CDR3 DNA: TGTGCCAGCAGCTTAGGACCGCTGAACACTGAAGCTTTCTTT
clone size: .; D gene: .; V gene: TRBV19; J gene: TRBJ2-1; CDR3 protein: CASRSPRQYNEQFF; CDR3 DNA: TGTGCCAGTAGGTCTCCCCGACAGTACAATGAGCAGTTCTTC
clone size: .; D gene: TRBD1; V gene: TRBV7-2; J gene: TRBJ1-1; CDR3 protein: CASSLAITGGTEAFF; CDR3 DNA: TGTGCCAGCAGCTTGGCCATTACAGGGGGCACTGAAGCTTTCTTT
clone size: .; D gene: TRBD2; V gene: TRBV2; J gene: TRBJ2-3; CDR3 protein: CASRGLAKSTDTQYF; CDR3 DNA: TGTGCCAGCAGAGGACTAGCGAAAAGCACAGATACGCAGTATTTT
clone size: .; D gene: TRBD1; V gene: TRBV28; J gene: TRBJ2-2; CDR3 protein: CASRPDRVLNTGELFF; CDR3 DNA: TGTGCCAGCAGACCTGACAGGGTCCTGAACACCGGGGAGCTGTTTTTT
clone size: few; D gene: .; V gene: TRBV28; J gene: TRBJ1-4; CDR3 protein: CASSLWQGTNEKLFF; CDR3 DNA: TGTGCCAGCAGTTTGTGGCAGGGCACTAATGAAAAACTGTTTTTT
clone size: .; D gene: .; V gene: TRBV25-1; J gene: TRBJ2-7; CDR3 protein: CASSERGKVPEQYF; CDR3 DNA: TGTGCCAGCAGTGAACGGGGGAAAGTCCCCGAGCAGTACTTC
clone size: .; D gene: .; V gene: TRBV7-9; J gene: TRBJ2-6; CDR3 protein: CASSGHKYRQSRANVLTF; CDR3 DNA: TGTGCCAGCAGCGGGCACAAATACAGACAAAGTCGGGCCAACGTCCTGACTTTC
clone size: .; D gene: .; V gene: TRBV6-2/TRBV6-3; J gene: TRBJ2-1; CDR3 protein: CASSPNNEQFF; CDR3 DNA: TGTGCCAGCAGCCCTAACAATGAGCAGTTCTTC
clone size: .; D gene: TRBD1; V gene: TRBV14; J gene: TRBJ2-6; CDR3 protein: CASSRDRGASGANVLTF; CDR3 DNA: TGTGCCAGCAGCCGGGACAGGGGCGCGTCTGGGGCCAACGTCCTGACTTTC
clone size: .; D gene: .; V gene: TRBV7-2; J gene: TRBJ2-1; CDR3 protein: CASTPFGRSAYNEQFF; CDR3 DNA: TGTGCCAGCACCCCCTTCGGCAGATCTGCCTACAATGAGCAGTTCTTC
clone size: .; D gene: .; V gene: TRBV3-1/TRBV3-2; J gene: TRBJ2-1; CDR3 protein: CASSPLRGIPNEQFF; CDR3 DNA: TGTGCCAGCAGTCCTCTACGTGGGATACCCAATGAGCAGTTCTTC
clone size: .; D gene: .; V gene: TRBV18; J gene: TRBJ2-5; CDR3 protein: CASSPNLQETQYF; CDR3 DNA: TGTGCCAGCTCACCCAACCTACAAGAGACCCAGTACTTC
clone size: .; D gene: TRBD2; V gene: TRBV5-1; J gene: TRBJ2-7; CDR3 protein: CASRHKREGRSSSYEQYF; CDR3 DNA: TGCGCCAGCAGACATAAGCGGGAGGGCCGATCCTCTTCCTACGAGCAGTACTTC
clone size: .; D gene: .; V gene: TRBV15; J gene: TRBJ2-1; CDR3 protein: CATSRDVGLAYNEQFF; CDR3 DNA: TGTGCCACCAGCAGAGATGTTGGGCTTGCCTATAATGAGCAGTTCTTC
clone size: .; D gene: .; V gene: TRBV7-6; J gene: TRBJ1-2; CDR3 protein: CASSLNPAPMNYGYTF; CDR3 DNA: TGTGCCAGCAGCTTAAACCCCGCACCCATGAACTATGGCTACACCTTC
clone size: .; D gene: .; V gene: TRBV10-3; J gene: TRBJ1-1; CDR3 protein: CAISSDGTEAFF; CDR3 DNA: TGTGCCATCAGTTCTGACGGGACTGAAGCTTTTTTT
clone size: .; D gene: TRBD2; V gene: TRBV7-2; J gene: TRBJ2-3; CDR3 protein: CASSFGRELSTDTQYF; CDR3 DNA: TGTGCCAGCAGCTTCGGGCGGGAGTTGAGCACAGATACGCAGTATTTT
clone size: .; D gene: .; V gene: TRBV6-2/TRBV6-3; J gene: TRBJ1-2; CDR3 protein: CASSYSMEQIDGYTF; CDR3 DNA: TGTGCCAGCAGTTACTCGATGGAACAGATCGATGGCTACACCTTC
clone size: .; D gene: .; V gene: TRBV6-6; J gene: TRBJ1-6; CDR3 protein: CASTSIGGSYNSPLHF; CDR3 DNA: TGTGCCAGCACCTCAATTGGGGGCTCCTATAATTCACCCCTCCACTTT